This TCR beta chain is from a study of kidney transplant recipient with SARS-CoV-2 infection. The CDR3 has 14 residues. The V gene lost 3 bases and the J gene lost 4 bases, with 10 bases spanning the gap. This clonotype was detected many times. MiXCR was run by TCRdb on the reads, yielding one entry per CDR3 protein. The table records some 220,000 distinct CDR3 sequences, 29% of them present only once. The sequence came from a male patient in his thirties who had COVID-19 and was a kidney transplant recipient. Part of the T cells may come from the graft donor. The rearrangement joins TRBV12-3 or TRBV12-4 to TRBJ2-1; perhaps TRBD2 as D (6 bases). The material was a blood sample, obtained at baseline and on roughly day 120 from a kidney transplant recipient. The CDR3 DNA follows: TGTGCCAGCAGTTTCCGGCGGGAATACAATGAGCAGTTCTTC. Amino acid sequence: CASSFRREYNEQFF.